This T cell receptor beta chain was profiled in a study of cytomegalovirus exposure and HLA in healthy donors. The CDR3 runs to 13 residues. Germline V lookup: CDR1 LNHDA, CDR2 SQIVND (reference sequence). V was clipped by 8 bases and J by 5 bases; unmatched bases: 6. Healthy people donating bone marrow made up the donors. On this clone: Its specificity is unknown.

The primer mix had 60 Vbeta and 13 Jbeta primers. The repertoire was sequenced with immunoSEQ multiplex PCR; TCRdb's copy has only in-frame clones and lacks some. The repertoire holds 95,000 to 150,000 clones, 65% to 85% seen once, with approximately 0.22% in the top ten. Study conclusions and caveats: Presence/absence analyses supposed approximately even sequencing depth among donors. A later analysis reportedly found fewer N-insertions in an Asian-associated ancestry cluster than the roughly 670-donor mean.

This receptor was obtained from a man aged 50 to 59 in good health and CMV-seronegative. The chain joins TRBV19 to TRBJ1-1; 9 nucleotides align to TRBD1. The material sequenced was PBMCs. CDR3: CASPQTGGTEAFF. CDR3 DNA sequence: TGTGCCAGTCCTCAGACAGGGGGAACTGAAGCTTTCTTT. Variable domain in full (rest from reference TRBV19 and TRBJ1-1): DGGITQSPKYLFRKEGQNVTLSCEQNLNHDAMYWYRQDPGQGLRLIYYSQIVNDFQKGDIAEGYSVSREKKESFPLTVTSAQKNPTAFYLCASPQTGGTEAFFGQGTRLTVV.